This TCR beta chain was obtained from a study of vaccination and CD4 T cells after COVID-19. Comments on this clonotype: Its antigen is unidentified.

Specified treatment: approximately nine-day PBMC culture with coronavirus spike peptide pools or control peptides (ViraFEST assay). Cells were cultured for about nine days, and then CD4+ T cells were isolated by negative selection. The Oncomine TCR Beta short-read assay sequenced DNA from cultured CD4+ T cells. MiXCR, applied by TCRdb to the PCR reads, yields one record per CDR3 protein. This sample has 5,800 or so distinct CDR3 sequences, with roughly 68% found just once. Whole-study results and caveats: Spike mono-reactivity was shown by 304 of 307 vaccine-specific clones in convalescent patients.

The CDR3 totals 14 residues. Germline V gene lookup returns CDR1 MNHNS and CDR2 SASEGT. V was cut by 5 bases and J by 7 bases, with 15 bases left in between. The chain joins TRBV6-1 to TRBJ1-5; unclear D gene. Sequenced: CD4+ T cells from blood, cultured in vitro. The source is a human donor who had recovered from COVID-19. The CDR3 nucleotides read TGTGCCAGCAGTACGGTTGTGCCTTTACAGCCCCAGCATTTT. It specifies CASSTVVPLQPQHF.